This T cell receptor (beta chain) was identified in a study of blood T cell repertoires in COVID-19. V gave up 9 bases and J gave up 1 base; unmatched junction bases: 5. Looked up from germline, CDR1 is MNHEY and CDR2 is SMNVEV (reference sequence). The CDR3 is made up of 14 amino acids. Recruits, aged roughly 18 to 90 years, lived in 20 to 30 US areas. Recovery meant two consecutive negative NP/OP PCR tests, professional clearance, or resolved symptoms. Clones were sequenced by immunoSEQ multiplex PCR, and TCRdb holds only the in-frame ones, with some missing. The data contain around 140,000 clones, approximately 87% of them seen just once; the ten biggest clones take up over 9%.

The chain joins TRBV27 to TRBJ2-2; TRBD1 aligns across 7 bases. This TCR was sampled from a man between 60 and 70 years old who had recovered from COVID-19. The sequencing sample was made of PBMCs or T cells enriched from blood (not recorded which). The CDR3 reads CASSTGLNTGELFF. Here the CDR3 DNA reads TGTGCCAGTTCGACAGGGTTGAACACCGGGGAGCTGTTTTTT.